The 30 T cell receptor beta chains listed next were all sequenced from one sample in a study of cytomegalovirus exposure and HLA in healthy donors. Here immunoSEQ multiplex PCR was the method, and the copy in TCRdb shows in-frame clones only, minus some. This table has 130,000 or so clones, about 90% appearing once. The source material was PBMCs. All receptors come from a woman in her 30s in good health and CMV-seropositive.

The chain links TRBV6-6 to TRBJ2-3; D ambiguous. The CDR3 consists of 14 residues. V lost 0 bases to trimming and J lost 5 bases, with 9 bases between them. Germline assignment: CDR1 MNHNY and CDR2 SVGAGI (reference sequence). The chain's CDR3 is CASSYSWAKDTQYF. The CDR3 DNA reads as TGTGCCAGCAGTTACTCGTGGGCGAAAGATACGCAGTATTTT.

This chain connects TRBV6-5 to TRBJ2-6; D is unresolved. The CDR3 is made up of 15 amino acids. Between the trimmed V and J ends, which lost 0 bases and 0 bases, there was a span of 3 bases. Per germline, CDR1 MNHEY and CDR2 SVGAGI. In nucleotides, the CDR3 is TGTGCCAGCAGTTACTCGGCCTCTGGGGCCAACGTCCTGACTTTC. Amino acid sequence: CASSYSASGANVLTF.

V usage is TRBV5-1 and J usage is TRBJ1-2; D remains ambiguous. The CDR3 spans 14 residues. Germline V gene data show CDR1 as SGHRS and CDR2 as YFSETQ. Trimming took 4 bases from V and 0 from J, leaving 10 bases between them. In DNA form, the CDR3 reads TGCGCCAGCAGCCCTCTTCCCGCTAACTATGGCTACACCTTC. Translation gives CASSPLPANYGYTF.

The chain joins TRBV10-3 to TRBJ2-7; 8 positions match TRBD1. This CDR3 spans 14 amino acids. Trimming cost V 9 bases and J 5 bases; bases outside gene matches: 12. CDR1 ENHRY and CDR2 SYGVKD come from the germline V gene. CDR3 sequence: CAIREQGVGNEQYF. CDR3 bases: TGTGCCATTCGGGAACAGGGGGTTGGGAACGAGCAGTACTTC.

The J gene is TRBJ2-7, the V gene TRBV28; D is possibly TRBD2 (7 bases). CDR1 MDHEN and CDR2 SYDVKM come from the germline V gene. V lost 4 bases and J lost 5, with 18 bases in between. This CDR3 has 15 amino acids. The DNA of the CDR3 is TGTGCCAGCAGTTCCGCGGAGGGGGGGAGGGACGAGCAGTACTTC. Translation gives CASSSAEGGRDEQYF.

This clone was seen a handful of times. This sequence joins TRBV28 and TRBJ2-1; 9 positions agree with TRBD2. CDR3 length equals 17 residues. V shed 6 bases, J shed 3 bases, and the junction held 12 bases outside the gene matches. Germline lookup yields CDR1 MDHEN and CDR2 SYDVKM. CDR3: CASSPGGAGGFYNEQFF. CDR3 nucleotide sequence: TGTGCCAGCAGCCCGGGGGGAGCGGGGGGTTTCTACAATGAGCAGTTCTTC.

The rearrangement joins TRBV19 to TRBJ1-1, with TRBD1 matching 8 bases. Per germline, CDR1 LNHDA and CDR2 SQIVND (reference sequence). This CDR3 is 15 amino acids long. V shed 8 bases, J shed 1 base, and the junction held 9 bases outside the gene matches. Written as DNA, the CDR3 is TGTGCCAGTCATAAGGGCGGGACAGGGAACACTGAAGCTTTCTTT. This encodes CASHKGGTGNTEAFF.

The chain has TRBV4-1 and TRBJ2-7; D is unclear. The length of the CDR3 is 18 residues. V gave up 0 bases and J gave up 2 bases, with 20 bases separating them. CDR1 is MGHRA and CDR2 is YSYEKL in the germline V gene. CDR3 sequence: CASSQDLAGTLYPYEQYF. The CDR3 nucleotides read TGCGCCAGCAGCCAAGATCTCGCAGGCACGCTCTACCCCTACGAGCAGTACTTC.

The rearrangement joins TRBV5-1 to TRBJ2-1; 9 bases align to TRBD1. This CDR3 spans 13 amino acids. Germline V gene sequence: CDR1 SGHRS, CDR2 YFSETQ. V gave up 4 bases and J gave up 6 bases; unmatched junction bases: 2. In DNA form, the CDR3 reads TGCGCCAGCAGCGCGACAGGGGGCAATGAGCAGTTCTTC. Protein product: CASSATGGNEQFF.

Concerning this clone: The junction and the germline gene differ at one end; a read error may be behind it. The chain joins TRBV9 to TRBJ2-1, with D possibly TRBD1 on 5 matching bases. The CDR3 has 18 residues. CDR1 and CDR2 from the germline V gene are SGDLS and YYNGEE. CDR3 amino acids: CASSANPRQIRSSNEQFF. The CDR3 bases are TGTGCCAGCAGCGCGAACCCTAGACAGATAAGGTCCTCCAATGAGCAGTTCTTC.

The sample holds a few counts of this clone. The chain joins TRBV18 to TRBJ2-7; D is possibly TRBD2 (5 bases). This CDR3 has 13 residues. The germline V gene has CDR1 KGHSH and CDR2 LQKENI. Trimming cost V 0 bases and J 7 bases, with 10 bases left between them. The CDR3 protein is CASSPPSGVEQYF. The CDR3 DNA reads as TGTGCCAGCTCACCACCTTCCGGGGTGGAGCAGTACTTC.

The chain links TRBV5-6 to TRBJ2-7; the match to TRBD2 covers 8 bases. The trim removed 3 bases at V and 3 bases at J, leaving 8 bases unmatched. The CDR3 runs to 15 residues. Germline CDR1 and CDR2: SGHDT and YYEEEE. CDR3 amino acids: CASSSLRGDHYEQYF. CDR3 in DNA: TGTGCCAGCAGCTCCCTGCGGGGGGATCACTACGAGCAGTACTTC.

The chain uses TRBV7-9 and TRBJ1-1; D gene uncertain. The germline V gene has CDR1 SEHNR and CDR2 FQNEAQ (reference sequence). V was pared by 3 bases and J by 2 bases, with 4 bases between. The CDR3 has 12 amino acids. Here the CDR3 reads CASSFRNTEAFF. CDR3 nucleotide sequence: TGTGCCAGCAGCTTCAGAAACACTGAAGCTTTCTTT.

This chain links TRBV7-9 with TRBJ2-3; TRBD2 aligns across 9 bases. With 9 bases clipped from V and 2 bases from J, the junction kept 21 bases outside the gene matches. The CDR3 runs 19 residues. CDR1 SEHNR and CDR2 FQNEAQ come from the germline V gene (reference sequence). CDR3 amino acids: CASIRTPAPGTSNTDTQYF. The DNA for the CDR3 is TGTGCCAGTATTCGGACCCCCGCCCCCGGGACTAGCAACACAGATACGCAGTATTTT.

V usage is TRBV28 and J usage is TRBJ2-5; TRBD1 matches 9 bases. CDR1 is MDHEN, CDR2 SYDVKM, per germline. This CDR3 spans 14 amino acids. The junction had 9 bases not matched to a gene; V was cut back by 6 bases and J by 7 bases. DNA for the CDR3: TGTGCCAGCAGCTCGGGACAGGGCTTAGCGACCCAGTACTTC. Translating it yields CASSSGQGLATQYF.

The V gene is TRBV5-1, the J gene TRBJ1-1; TRBD1 matches 7 bases. Germline values: CDR1 SGHRS, CDR2 YFSETQ. J lost 3 bases, V lost 6 bases, and 8 bases had no gene match. The CDR3 contains 14 residues. The CDR3 coding sequence is TGCGCCAGCACGCAGGACAGGTGGGACACTGAAGCTTTCTTT. This sequence encodes CASTQDRWDTEAFF. The full variable domain, rest sourced from reference TRBV5-1 and TRBJ1-1, is KAGVTQTPRYLIKTRGQQVTLSCSPISGHRSVSWYQQTPGQGLQFLFEYFSETQRNKGNFPGRFSGRQFSNSRSEMNVSTLELGDSALYLCASTQDRWDTEAFFGQGTRLTVV.

V gene TRBV28 combines with J gene TRBJ1-5; 9 bases align to TRBD1. V gave up 5 bases and J gave up 6 bases; unmatched junction bases: 11. This CDR3 contains 16 residues. Germline values: CDR1 MDHEN, CDR2 SYDVKM. CDR3 region: CASSLSGGQGAQPQHF. DNA of the CDR3: TGTGCCAGCAGTCTCTCCGGGGGACAGGGAGCTCAGCCCCAGCATTTT.

The chain uses TRBV6-4 and TRBJ1-1, with a tentative D call TRBD1 (6 bases). From germline, CDR1 is MRHNA and CDR2 SNTAGT. The V and J ends lost 7 bases and 0 bases respectively, with 15 bases between them. This CDR3 spans 15 amino acids. CDR3 residues: CASTPTGGLNTEAFF. DNA of the CDR3: TGTGCCAGCACCCCGACAGGAGGCTTGAACACTGAAGCTTTCTTT.

This chain uses TRBV6-5 with TRBJ2-7, with D possibly being TRBD2 (6 bases). This CDR3 region has 15 residues. The V gene lost 8 bases and the J gene lost 3 bases, with 20 bases spanning the gap. Germline V gene data show CDR1 as MNHEY and CDR2 as SVGAGI. This CDR3 is CASQKYRAGGYEQYF. The DNA for the CDR3 is TGTGCCAGCCAAAAGTACCGGGCCGGGGGCTACGAGCAGTACTTC.

The rearrangement joins TRBV5-6 to TRBJ2-3, with a tentative D call TRBD1 (6 bases). The CDR3 length is 15 residues. Deletions cut 2 bases from V and 3 bases from J, with 13 bases between. CDR1 and CDR2 from the germline V gene are SGHDT and YYEEEE. The CDR3 DNA reads as TGTGCCAGCAGCTTAGTCGACAGGATGACAGATACGCAGTATTTT. Translation gives CASSLVDRMTDTQYF.

J is TRBJ2-3 and V is TRBV5-1; D possibly corresponds to TRBD2 (6 bases). Between the trimmed V and J ends, which lost 4 bases and 3 bases, there was a span of 15 bases. CDR1 is SGHRS, CDR2 YFSETQ, per germline. The length of the CDR3 is 15 residues. The CDR3 sequence is CASSAGLTRTDTQYF. In nucleotides, the CDR3 is TGCGCCAGCAGCGCCGGACTAACACGGACAGATACGCAGTATTTT.

V and J are TRBV2 and TRBJ2-7, with D perhaps TRBD2 (7 bases). The CDR3 extends over 14 amino acids. V was pared by 4 bases and J by 7 bases, with 17 bases between. Looked up from germline, CDR1 is SNHLY and CDR2 is FYNNEI. CDR3 protein: CASSATGAGGEQYF. Here the CDR3 DNA reads TGTGCCAGCAGTGCCACGGGGGCCGGGGGGGAGCAGTACTTC.

In the case of this clone: Different DNA sequences within this sample yield the same CDR3. The rearrangement links TRBV11-2 to TRBJ2-7, with 7 positions matching TRBD1. The CDR3 extends over 14 amino acids. Germline V gene sequence: CDR1 SGHAT, CDR2 FQNNGV. Unmatched junction bases numbered 2, after V lost 1 base and J lost 2 bases. The CDR3, as DNA: TGTGCCAGCAGCTTAGGACAGGGCCCCTACGAGCAGTACTTC. Translating it yields CASSLGQGPYEQYF.

The gene calls are TRBV9 and TRBJ2-3, with D tentatively TRBD2 (6 bases). The CDR3 length is 15 residues. Trimming removed 1 base at V and 6 bases at J, with 15 bases between. Germline CDR1 is SGDLS and CDR2 is YYNGEE. CDR3 loop: CASSVSVGGSDTQYF. The CDR3 DNA is TGTGCCAGCAGCGTATCGGTGGGAGGCTCCGATACGCAGTATTTT.

The rearrangement joins TRBV6-6 to TRBJ2-1; D might be TRBD1 (5 bases). The ends were cut back, 2 bases at V and 4 bases at J, with 12 bases in the middle. This CDR3 comprises 15 residues. CDR1 and CDR2 from the germline V gene are MNHNY and SVGAGI (reference sequence). The CDR3 DNA follows: TGTGCCAGCAGTTACCTCCCACAGGCTTACAATGAGCAGTTCTTC. Residues: CASSYLPQAYNEQFF.

The J gene is TRBJ2-5, the V gene TRBV7-9, with 9 bases matching TRBD2. The CDR3 has 18 residues. Germline CDR1 SEHNR, CDR2 FQNEAQ (reference sequence). Losses at the gene ends were 4 bases for V and 0 bases for J; bases not matched to a gene: 12. In nucleotides, the CDR3 is TGTGCCAGCAGCTCGCGGACTAGCGCAGGCCTAGACCAAGAGACCCAGTACTTC. The encoded protein is CASSSRTSAGLDQETQYF.

V is TRBV27 and J is TRBJ2-3; no reliable D call. Germline V CDR1 and CDR2: MNHEY, SMNVEV (reference sequence). This CDR3 spans 15 amino acids. The ends were cut back, 3 bases at V and 0 bases at J, with 10 bases in the middle. CDR3 amino acids: CASSLEQSSTDTQYF. As DNA, the CDR3 is TGTGCCAGCAGTTTGGAACAGTCTAGCACAGATACGCAGTATTTT.

V usage is TRBV5-1 and J usage is TRBJ2-1, with TRBD2 identical over 8 bases. Per the germline V gene, CDR1 is SGHRS and CDR2 is YFSETQ. V shed 4 bases, J shed 7 bases, and the junction held 16 bases outside the gene matches. The CDR3 runs to 17 residues. CDR3 region: CASSSREGVRINNEQFF. Here the CDR3 DNA reads TGCGCCAGCAGCAGCCGGGAGGGGGTGAGAATTAATAATGAGCAGTTCTTC. The whole variable domain, filled in from reference TRBV5-1 and TRBJ2-1, reads KAGVTQTPRYLIKTRGQQVTLSCSPISGHRSVSWYQQTPGQGLQFLFEYFSETQRNKGNFPGRFSGRQFSNSRSEMNVSTLELGDSALYLCASSSREGVRINNEQFFGPGTRLTVL.

The chain combines TRBV6-6 with TRBJ1-2, with 7 bases identical to TRBD1. Trimming cost V 6 bases and J 2 bases; bases outside gene matches: 9. This CDR3 contains 15 residues. Germline values: CDR1 MNHNY, CDR2 SVGAGI (reference sequence). The CDR3 region is CASRARGRLNYGYTF. For the CDR3, the DNA is TGTGCCAGCAGGGCGAGGGGGCGCCTGAACTATGGCTACACCTTC.

This rearrangement joins TRBV6-6 to TRBJ1-3; D might be TRBD1 (5 bases). V was clipped by 4 bases and J by 5 bases, with 12 bases between them. The CDR3 runs to 14 residues. The germline gives CDR1 MNHNY, CDR2 SVGAGI (reference sequence). The CDR3 DNA sequence: TGTGCCAGCAGTTCCCCCGGGGGTAGAAACACCATATATTTT. Residues: CASSSPGGRNTIYF.